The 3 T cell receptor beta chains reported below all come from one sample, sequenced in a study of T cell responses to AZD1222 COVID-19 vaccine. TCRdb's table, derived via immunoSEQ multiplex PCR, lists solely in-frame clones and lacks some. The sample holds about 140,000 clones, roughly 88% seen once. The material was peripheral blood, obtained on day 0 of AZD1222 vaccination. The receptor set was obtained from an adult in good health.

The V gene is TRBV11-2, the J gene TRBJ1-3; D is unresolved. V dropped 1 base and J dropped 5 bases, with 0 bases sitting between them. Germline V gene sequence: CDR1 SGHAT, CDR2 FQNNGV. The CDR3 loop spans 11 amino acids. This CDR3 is CASSLGNTIYF. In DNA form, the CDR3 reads TGTGCCAGCAGCTTAGGAAACACCATATATTTT.

The CDR3 nucleotides read TGTGCCAGTACTCACTCACCCCTAGGCATCTGGGAGCAGTTCTTC. Protein product: CASTHSPLGIWEQFF. The chain is built from TRBV19 and TRBJ2-1; no clear D. The V gene lost 7 bases and the J gene lost 10 bases, with 23 bases spanning the gap. The CDR3 spans 15 residues. Germline V lookup: CDR1 LNHDA, CDR2 SQIVND (reference sequence).

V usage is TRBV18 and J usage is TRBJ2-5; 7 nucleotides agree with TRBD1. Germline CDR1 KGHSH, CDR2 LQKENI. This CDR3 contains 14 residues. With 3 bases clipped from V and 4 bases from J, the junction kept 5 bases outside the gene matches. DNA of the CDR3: TGTGCCAGCTCACCCAACAGGGGAGCAGAGACCCAGTACTTC. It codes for CASSPNRGAETQYF.